This TCR beta chain was retrieved from a study of T cell responses to AZD1222 COVID-19 vaccine. The CDR3 is 15 amino acids. The germline V gene has CDR1 SNHLY and CDR2 FYNNEI. Between the trimmed V and J ends, which lost 6 bases and 3 bases, there was a span of 14 bases. Study findings and constraints: Vaccine-associated CD4 TCRs ranged over spike, dominating at 160-218 and 743-854. Possibly, clonal diversity was underestimated; donors were largely white British and included more females. Reportedly, close to half of spike-specific TCRs are directed against unmutated variant regions. At baseline, just six or seven AZD1222 recipients tested seropositive.

For this clone: What it binds is unknown.

This table comes from immunoSEQ multiplex PCR, and its TCRdb copy is limited to in-frame clones, with some not included. The table records 100,000 to 150,000 clones, roughly 92% of them present only once. The chain carries TRBV2 and TRBJ1-4; the D gene is possibly TRBD1 (5 bases). The sequence was obtained from an adult in good health. The sequencing used peripheral blood, collected on day 0 of AZD1222 vaccination. The CDR3, as DNA: TGTGCCAGCAGGCGACGGGACGGCGCTAATGAAAAACTGTTTTTT. Protein: CASRRRDGANEKLFF.